These 26 T cell receptor beta chains came from one sample sequenced in a study of control samples from healthy donors and cancer patients. Repertoires were generated with immunoSEQ multiplex PCR, while TCRdb's copy carries only in-frame clones and drops some. The sample lists around 96,000 clones, roughly 93% occurring once. The specimen was blood. The receptors stem from a man between 18 and 29 years old in good health.

The chain carries TRBV11-3 and TRBJ2-1, with 13 bases that match TRBD2. CDR3 size: 16 residues. CDR1 SGHNT and CDR2 YENEEA come from the germline V gene. Unmatched junction bases numbered 5, after V lost 1 base and J lost 8 bases. CDR3 sequence: CASSLGTSGRFDEQFF. CDR3 in DNA: TGTGCCAGCAGCTTAGGGACTAGCGGGAGATTCGATGAGCAGTTCTTC.

The chain recombines TRBV2 with TRBJ2-3, with no clear D. The CDR3 length is 15 residues. CDR1 and CDR2 (germline): SNHLY, FYNNEI. V lost 4 bases and J lost 2, with 13 bases in between. The CDR3 protein is CASSGQLPSTDTQYF. The CDR3 region has the DNA TGTGCCAGCAGTGGGCAACTTCCCTCCACAGATACGCAGTATTTT. The whole variable domain, filled in from reference TRBV2 and TRBJ2-3, reads EPEVTQTPSHQVTQMGQEVILRCVPISNHLYFYWYRQILGQKVEFLVSFYNNEISEKSEIFDDQFSVERPDGSNFTLKIRSTKLEDSAMYFCASSGQLPSTDTQYFGPGTRLTVL.

This chain links TRBV5-8 with TRBJ1-3; 7 bases map to TRBD1. There are 14 residues in the CDR3. Trimming at V came to 4 bases and at J to 4 bases, leaving 5 bases not matched to a gene. Germline CDR1 SGHTS, CDR2 YDEGEE. The CDR3 region has the DNA TGTGCCAGCAGCCTAGGGACAGCGGGAAACACCATATATTTT. It translates to CASSLGTAGNTIYF.

The V call is TRBV18, the J call TRBJ1-4; perhaps TRBD1 as D (5 bases). Germline V gene lookup returns CDR1 KGHSH and CDR2 LQKENI. The CDR3 consists of 14 residues. V was pared by 1 base and J by 8 bases, with 11 bases between. CDR3 bases: TGTGCCAGCTCACCACGGGGGGGAGTGGAAAAACTGTTTTTT. Its protein product is CASSPRGGVEKLFF.

The chain combines TRBV10-3 with TRBJ2-7, with D possibly TRBD2 on 6 matching bases. This CDR3 has 16 amino acids. From germline, CDR1 is ENHRY and CDR2 SYGVKD. Trimming cost V 6 bases and J 0 bases, with 18 bases left between them. CDR3 sequence: CAIRGDGTHHSYEQYF. The CDR3 nucleotides read TGTGCCATCAGGGGAGACGGGACTCACCACTCCTACGAGCAGTACTTC.

CDR3 sequence: CASTAPADRSAGDTEAFF. The CDR3 coding sequence is TGTGCCAGTACCGCCCCCGCCGACAGGTCTGCGGGAGACACTGAAGCTTTCTTT. The rearrangement joins TRBV19 to TRBJ1-1, with D possibly TRBD1 on 6 matching bases. There are 18 residues in the CDR3. Germline CDR1 reads LNHDA; CDR2 reads SQIVND (reference sequence). Deletions cut 7 bases from V and 3 bases from J, with 27 bases between.

The chain joins TRBV19 to TRBJ2-1, with D perhaps TRBD2 (6 bases). V was pared by 7 bases and J by 4 bases, with 14 bases between. Germline V gene lookup returns CDR1 LNHDA and CDR2 SQIVND (reference sequence). The CDR3 is 14 amino acids. CDR3 sequence (DNA): TGTGCCAGTACCGGAAGCGGGTCTTACAATGAGCAGTTCTTC. It specifies CASTGSGSYNEQFF.

This clone has a single count. The V and J genes are TRBV20-1 and TRBJ1-2; D not resolved. The germline V gene encodes CDR1 DFQATT and CDR2 SNEGSKA (reference sequence). This CDR3 is 11 amino acids long. V was cut by 3 bases and J by 8 bases, with 10 bases left in between. The CDR3 sequence is CSASEVQGYTF. CDR3 coding DNA: TGCAGTGCTAGCGAGGTCCAAGGCTACACCTTC.

The chain links TRBV27 to TRBJ2-3, with TRBD2 matching over 9 bases. V lost 2 bases, J lost 7 bases, and 4 bases stayed unmatched. Germline CDR1 reads MNHEY; CDR2 reads SMNVEV (reference sequence). The CDR3 consists of 14 residues. CDR3 in amino acids: CASSLVAGVNTQYF. CDR3 bases: TGTGCCAGCAGTTTAGTAGCGGGGGTGAATACGCAGTATTTT.

There are a few counts of this clone. This rearrangement joins TRBV7-9 to TRBJ2-7, with no clear D. Trimming shortened V by 5 bases and J by 3 bases, and 11 bases separated the two germline ends. CDR1 is SEHNR, CDR2 FQNEAQ, per germline (reference sequence). This CDR3 comprises 13 residues. This chain's CDR3 is CASSPPGGYEQYF. The DNA for the CDR3 is TGTGCCAGCAGCCCTCCTGGTGGCTACGAGCAGTACTTC.

The chain has TRBV15 and TRBJ2-5, with 10 nucleotides matching TRBD1. With 1 base clipped from V and 0 bases from J, the junction kept 11 bases outside the gene matches. Germline CDR1 reads LNHNV; CDR2 reads YYDKDF (reference sequence). The CDR3 has 19 residues. In DNA, the CDR3 is TGTGCCACCAGCAGAGGCATTCTACTGACAGGGGGCAACCAAGAGACCCAGTACTTC. It codes for CATSRGILLTGGNQETQYF.

V usage is TRBV5-5 and J usage is TRBJ1-1; D is perhaps TRBD1 (5 bases). V gave up 3 bases and J gave up 0 bases, with 12 bases separating them. This CDR3 has 15 residues. Germline CDR1 is SGHKS and CDR2 is YYEKEE (reference sequence). The CDR3, as DNA: TGTGCCAGCAGCTCCCGCGGGGCGGTGAACACTGAAGCTTTCTTT. This sequence encodes CASSSRGAVNTEAFF.

The chain links TRBV6-5 to TRBJ2-7; D is unclear. There are 14 residues in the CDR3. Germline CDR1 is MNHEY and CDR2 is SVGAGI. Trimming removed 8 bases at V and 2 bases at J, with 16 bases between. CDR3 in DNA: TGTGCCAGCCGAGACCCGGCCGGAGCCTACGAGCAGTACTTC. Translated: CASRDPAGAYEQYF.

The J gene is TRBJ1-4, the V gene TRBV6-6, with TRBD1 as a possible D gene (5 bases). The germline V gene encodes CDR1 MNHNY and CDR2 SVGAGI (reference sequence). Trimming stripped 2 bases from V and 8 bases from J, with 15 bases between. The CDR3 totals 15 residues. The CDR3 bases are TGTGCCAGCAGTTACAAGGGACTCCCCCGCGAAAAACTGTTTTTT. Its translation is CASSYKGLPREKLFF.

This rearrangement joins TRBV12-2 to TRBJ2-1; the table assigns TRBD2, which was not confirmed against the DNA. TRBV12-2 is marked as a pseudogene. The CDR3 totals 12 residues. CDR3 sequence (DNA): TGTGCAAGTCGCGCGACTCAAAATGAGCAGTTCTTC. This translates into CASRATQNEQFF.

The chain uses TRBV15 and TRBJ1-3, with D uncertain. Germline-derived CDR1 and CDR2 are LNHNV and YYDKDF (reference sequence). The CDR3 contains 17 residues. The V end lost 3 bases, the J end lost 0 bases, and 15 bases lay between the germline ends. The CDR3 DNA is TGTGCCACCAGCAGGAGGAGGGCGACCGTCTCTGGAAACACCATATATTTT. Protein sequence: CATSRRRATVSGNTIYF. The variable domain in full, with the rest retrieved from reference TRBV15 and TRBJ1-3, is DAMVIQNPRYQVTQFGKPVTLSCSQTLNHNVMYWYQQKSSQAPKLLFHYYDKDFNNEADTPDNFQSRRPNTSFCFLDIRSPGLGDTAMYLCATSRRRATVSGNTIYFGEGSWLTVV.

The chain uses TRBV6-1 and TRBJ2-3; D is possibly TRBD2 (6 bases). The CDR3 is 16 amino acids. With 3 bases removed from V and 4 bases from J, the gap between germline ends came to 17 bases. Germline values: CDR1 MNHNS, CDR2 SASEGT. The CDR3 loop is CASSDKKAGRSDTQYF. DNA for the CDR3: TGTGCCAGCAGTGATAAGAAGGCGGGGAGATCAGATACGCAGTATTTT.

This chain uses TRBV2 with TRBJ1-1; D may be TRBD1 (5 bases). The CDR3 is 15 residues long. The germline V gene has CDR1 SNHLY and CDR2 FYNNEI. Trimming removed 3 bases at V and 4 bases at J, with 15 bases between. CDR3 DNA: TGTGCCAGCAGTGAGCTCCGGGGGGGAGCCACTGAAGCTTTCTTT. Amino acids: CASSELRGGATEAFF.

The rearrangement links TRBV6-4 to TRBJ2-5; the match to TRBD1 covers 8 bases. J gave up 4 bases and V 0 bases, and 4 bases lay outside the gene matches. This CDR3 contains 15 residues. Per the germline V gene, CDR1 is MRHNA and CDR2 is SNTAGT. The CDR3, as DNA: TGTGCCAGCAGTGACTCGGCAGGGGGCGTAGAGACCCAGTACTTC. Translation gives CASSDSAGGVETQYF.

V is TRBV19 and J is TRBJ2-2; a possible D gene is TRBD2 (6 bases). With 7 bases removed from V and 6 bases from J, the gap between germline ends came to 9 bases. CDR3 length: 12 amino acids. Germline CDR1 is LNHDA and CDR2 is SQIVND (reference sequence). CDR3 DNA: TGTGCCAGTACGAGGGAGGCCGGGGAGCTGTTTTTT. This translates into CASTREAGELFF.

The V call is TRBV27, the J call TRBJ1-3, with a possible D match to TRBD1 (5 bases). There are 14 residues in the CDR3. The ends were cut back, 5 bases at V and 4 bases at J, with 12 bases in the middle. CDR1 MNHEY and CDR2 SMNVEV come from the germline V gene (reference sequence). The chain's CDR3 is CASSPGADGNTIYF. Written as DNA, the CDR3 is TGTGCCAGCAGTCCTGGGGCAGACGGAAACACCATATATTTT.

The rearrangement uses TRBV7-6 and TRBJ2-5; TRBD2 matches at 7 bases. CDR1 and CDR2 (germline): SGHVS, FNYEAQ. V was clipped by 5 bases and J by 5 bases; unmatched bases: 20. The CDR3 runs to 18 residues. The CDR3 loop reads CASSHARVGGGPSETQYF. The CDR3 DNA reads as TGTGCCAGCAGCCACGCCCGCGTGGGGGGAGGGCCCTCGGAGACCCAGTACTTC.

The V gene is TRBV4-1, the J gene TRBJ1-4; D not resolved. The CDR3 sequence is 17 residues long. The V end lost 0 bases, the J end lost 0 bases, and 11 bases lay between the germline ends. The V gene's germline CDR1 is MGHRA and CDR2 YSYEKL. The CDR3 DNA follows: TGCGCCAGCAGCCAAGAGCACGCAGGAACAACTAATGAAAAACTGTTTTTT. Encoded protein: CASSQEHAGTTNEKLFF.

This sequence joins TRBV5-6 and TRBJ1-3; the D is unclear. CDR1 and CDR2 (germline): SGHDT, YYEEEE. This CDR3 region has 14 residues. Trimming pared 0 bases from V and 1 base from J, leaving 5 bases between. CDR3 nucleotides: TGTGCCAGCAGCTTGGCGGATTCTGGAAACACCATATATTTT. Its translation: CASSLADSGNTIYF.

The rearrangement links TRBV5-6 to TRBJ1-4, with D possibly matching TRBD1 (6 bases). The CDR3 is 18 amino acids. From germline, CDR1 is SGHDT and CDR2 YYEEEE. V shed 1 base and J shed 0 bases, with 16 bases lying between them. Written as DNA, the CDR3 is TGTGCCAGCAGCTTGAGTGGACAGCCTACTACAACTAATGAAAAACTGTTTTTT. It encodes CASSLSGQPTTTNEKLFF. Using reference TRBV5-6 and TRBJ1-4 for the parts outside the CDR3, the full variable domain is DAGVTQSPTHLIKTRGQQVTLRCSPKSGHDTVSWYQQALGQGPQFIFQYYEEEERQRGNFPDRFSGHQFPNYSSELNVNALLLGDSALYLCASSLSGQPTTTNEKLFFGSGTQLSVL.

The chain has TRBV19 and TRBJ2-1; D possibly corresponds to TRBD1 (5 bases). Trimming cost V 3 bases and J 8 bases, with 17 bases left between them. The CDR3 loop spans 15 amino acids. Germline CDR1 LNHDA, CDR2 SQIVND (reference sequence). CDR3 nucleotides: TGTGCCAGTAGTATGTGGGGCGGCAATTCGGATGAGCAGTTCTTC. It yields the protein CASSMWGGNSDEQFF.